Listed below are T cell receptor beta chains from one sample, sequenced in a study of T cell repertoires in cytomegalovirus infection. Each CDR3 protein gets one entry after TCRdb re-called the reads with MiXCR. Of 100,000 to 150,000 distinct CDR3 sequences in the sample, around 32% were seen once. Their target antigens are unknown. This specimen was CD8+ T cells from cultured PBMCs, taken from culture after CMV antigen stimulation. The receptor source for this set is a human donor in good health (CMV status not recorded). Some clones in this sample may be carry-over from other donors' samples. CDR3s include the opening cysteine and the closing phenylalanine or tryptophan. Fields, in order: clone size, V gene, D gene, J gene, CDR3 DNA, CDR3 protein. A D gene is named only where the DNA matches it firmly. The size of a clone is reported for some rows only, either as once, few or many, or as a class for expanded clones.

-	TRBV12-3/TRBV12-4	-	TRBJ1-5	TGTGCCAGCAGCCAAGGCTGGACATTGGGGAATCAGCCCCAGCATTTT	CASSQGWTLGNQPQHF
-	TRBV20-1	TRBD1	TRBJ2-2	TGCAGTTCTAGGACAGGAAGCACCGGGGAGCTGTTTTTT	CSSRTGSTGELFF
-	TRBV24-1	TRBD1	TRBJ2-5	TGTGCCACCAGTGATCGACAGGGCCTGGGTGGCCAAGAGACCCAGTACTTC	CATSDRQGLGGQETQYF
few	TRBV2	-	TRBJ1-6	TGTGCCAGCAGTGAAGCGCCCCGGGTTAATAATTCACCCCTCCACTTT	CASSEAPRVNNSPLHF
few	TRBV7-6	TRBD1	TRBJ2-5	TGTGCCAGCAGCTTAGCCCCAGGGGGCAGGGAGACCCAGTACTTC	CASSLAPGGRETQYF
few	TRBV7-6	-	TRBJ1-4	TGTGCCAGCAGCTTTAACATAGGAGAAAAACTGTTTTTT	CASSFNIGEKLFF
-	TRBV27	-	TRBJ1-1	TGTGCCAGCAGATCGAACTGGAACACTGAAGCTTTCTTT	CASRSNWNTEAFF
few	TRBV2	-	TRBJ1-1	TGTGCCAGCATGAAGGGGGATGCTCCTGAAGCTTTCTTT	CASMKGDAPEAFF
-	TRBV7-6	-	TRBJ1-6	TGTGCCAGCAGCCCCCGTACGGGGAATTCACCCCTCCACTTT	CASSPRTGNSPLHF
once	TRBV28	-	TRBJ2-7	TGTGCCAGCAGGTCACCGGGCGAGCAGTACTTC	CASRSPGEQYF
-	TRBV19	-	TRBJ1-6	TGTGCCAGTAGCAACGGGGCGGGCCAGGGGCCCCACTCACCCCTCCACTTT	CASSNGAGQGPHSPLHF
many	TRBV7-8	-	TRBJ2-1	TGTGCCAGCAGCTTAGCCGGGCAGGGGAGGTACAATGAGCAGTTCTTC	CASSLAGQGRYNEQFF
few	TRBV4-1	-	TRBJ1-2	TGCGCCAGCAGCCAAGAAAGCACACCAAACTATGGCTACACCTTC	CASSQESTPNYGYTF
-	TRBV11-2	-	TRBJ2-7	TGTGCCAGCACCTCCCCCCCGTTTAGCGACCAGTACTTC	CASTSPPFSDQYF
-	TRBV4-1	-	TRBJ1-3	TGCGCCAGCAGCCAAGATCTTAGGGGGGCTGGAAACACCATATATTTT	CASSQDLRGAGNTIYF
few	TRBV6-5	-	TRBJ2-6	TGTGCCAGCAGTTACTCAGTTTACAGACTCAGCTCTGGGGCCAACGTCCTGACTTTC	CASSYSVYRLSSGANVLTF
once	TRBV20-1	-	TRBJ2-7	TGCAGTGCTAGTGACGAAGGACAGCGTTCCTACGAGCAGTACTTC	CSASDEGQRSYEQYF
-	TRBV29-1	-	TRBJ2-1	TGCAGCGTTGCAGGCGATCAAAGGGGCTCCTACAATGAGCAGTTCTTC	CSVAGDQRGSYNEQFF
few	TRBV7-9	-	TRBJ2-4	TGTGCCAGCAGCTCCCGCGCTCTAAACATTCAGTACTTC	CASSSRALNIQYF
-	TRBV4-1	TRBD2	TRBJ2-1	TGCGCCAGCAGCCAAGTTCAGCTAGCGGGGGGTCCCTACAATGAGCAGTTCTTC	CASSQVQLAGGPYNEQFF
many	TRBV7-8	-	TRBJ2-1	TGTGCCAGCAGCTTAGGGGCGCGAAGTGAGCAGTTCTTC	CASSLGARSEQFF
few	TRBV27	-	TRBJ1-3	TGTGCCAGCAGTTTAAACAGAATGCCTGGAAACACCATATATTTT	CASSLNRMPGNTIYF
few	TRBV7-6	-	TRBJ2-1	TGTGCCAGCAGCTCGTGGCACGGAGCGGTATACAATGAGCAGTTCTTC	CASSSWHGAVYNEQFF
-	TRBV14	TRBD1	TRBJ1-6	TGTGCCAGCAGCCAAGATTTTGGGACAGGCGGCAGTAATTCACCCCTCCACTTT	CASSQDFGTGGSNSPLHF
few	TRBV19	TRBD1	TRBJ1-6	TGTGCCAGTAGAGCGACAGGGTATAATTCACCCCTCCACTTT	CASRATGYNSPLHF
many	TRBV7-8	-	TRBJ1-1	TGTGCCAGCAGCCCACCCCAAGTAGGAGCAGAATTGAACACTGAAGCTTTCTTT	CASSPPQVGAELNTEAFF
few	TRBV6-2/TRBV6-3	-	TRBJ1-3	TGTGCCAGCAGTGGAATTAACTCTGGAAACACCATATATTTT	CASSGINSGNTIYF
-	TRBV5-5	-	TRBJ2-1	TGTGCCAGCAGCCCCACGGTCGTAAGGGGACCTCATGAGCAGTTCTTC	CASSPTVVRGPHEQFF